These 11 T cell receptor beta chains came from one sample sequenced in a study of blood T cell repertoires in COVID-19. Profiling relied on immunoSEQ multiplex PCR, and the TCRdb table lists in-frame clones only, not all of them. The sample holds about 110,000 clones; approximately 90% are singletons and the top ten take approximately 3.4%. Source material: peripheral blood. The receptor set was obtained from a woman aged 50 to 65 with acute or convalescent COVID-19.

CDR3 amino acids: CATSRAQGHGYTF. CDR3 coding DNA: TGTGCCACCAGCAGAGCACAGGGGCATGGCTACACCTTC. The V call is TRBV15, the J call TRBJ1-2, with 7 positions matching TRBD1. V trimming: 1 base; J trimming: 6 bases; junction bases outside the gene matches: 2. This CDR3 is built from 13 residues. Germline lookup yields CDR1 LNHNV and CDR2 YYDKDF (reference sequence).

CDR3 DNA: TGTGCCAGTAACGCCGGGACAAGACTAACCTTC. This translates into CASNAGTRLTF. V gene TRBV19 combines with J gene TRBJ1-2, with D possibly matching TRBD1 (6 bases). Germline CDR1 LNHDA, CDR2 SQIVND (reference sequence). This CDR3 spans 11 amino acids. The V gene lost 7 bases and the J gene lost 14 bases, with 17 bases spanning the gap.

The chain recombines TRBV7-9 with TRBJ2-1, with 9 bases that match TRBD1. Trimming removed 3 bases from V and 7 bases from J; junction bases left unmatched: 7. The CDR3 length is 15 residues. From germline, CDR1 is SEHNR and CDR2 FQNEAQ (reference sequence). The CDR3 DNA is TGTGCCAGCAGCTTTGACGCGGGGACAGGGAATGAGCAGTTCTTC. This translates into CASSFDAGTGNEQFF.

This sequence joins TRBV3-1 (or the pseudogene TRBV3-2) and TRBJ2-3, with D maybe TRBD1 (6 bases). The CDR3 is 16 amino acids. The V gene's germline CDR1 is LGHDT and CDR2 YNNKEL (reference sequence). Trimming removed 0 bases at V and 3 bases at J, with 13 bases between. The CDR3, as DNA: TGTGCCAGCAGCCAAGAACTGGTCAGGGGAACAGATACGCAGTATTTT. Translating gives CASSQELVRGTDTQYF.

This chain uses TRBV3-1 (or the pseudogene TRBV3-2) with TRBJ2-2, with D uncertain. Trimming pared 6 bases from V and 1 base from J, leaving 12 bases between. The germline V gene has CDR1 LGHDT and CDR2 YNNKEL (reference sequence). This CDR3 contains 15 residues. The CDR3 loop is CASRTGGGNTGELFF. The CDR3 coding sequence is TGTGCCAGCAGGACCGGCGGCGGGAACACCGGGGAGCTGTTTTTT.

Ten or more counts support this clone. In DNA, the CDR3 is TGTGCCAGCAGCCCGACTAGCGGAGAGCACACCGGGGAGCTGTTTTTT. Translating gives CASSPTSGEHTGELFF. V is TRBV11-3 and J is TRBJ2-2, with 9 bases identical to TRBD2. Germline lookup yields CDR1 SGHNT and CDR2 YENEEA. This CDR3 is built from 16 residues. V shed 5 bases and J 3 bases; nucleotides not matched to a gene: 7.

This sequence joins TRBV6-1 and TRBJ2-7; D remains ambiguous. Germline V gene data show CDR1 as MNHNS and CDR2 as SASEGT. The V end was cut by 3 bases, the J end by 2 bases, with 8 bases between. The CDR3 is 13 residues long. CDR3 amino acids: CASSDLAPYEQYF. For the CDR3, the DNA is TGTGCCAGCAGTGATTTGGCCCCCTACGAGCAGTACTTC.

V is TRBV24-1 and J is TRBJ2-1; weak D call: TRBD1 (5 bases). The V and J ends lost 8 bases and 5 bases respectively, with 6 bases between them. Germline V gene lookup returns CDR1 KGHDR and CDR2 SFDVKD. The CDR3 is made up of 11 amino acids. The CDR3 sequence: CATKGDNEQFF. CDR3 DNA: TGTGCCACCAAAGGGGACAATGAGCAGTTCTTC.

The gene calls are TRBV7-8 and TRBJ1-4, with D possibly matching TRBD1 (6 bases). The CDR3 totals 18 residues. Germline V gene lookup returns CDR1 SGHVS and CDR2 FQNEAQ. Trimming took 5 bases from V and 6 from J, leaving 25 bases between them. The CDR3 DNA is TGTGCCAGCAGCCCGACACTCCCCGGGGGGCAGGACCATGAAAAACTGTTTTTT. Translated: CASSPTLPGGQDHEKLFF.

The rearrangement uses TRBV11-2 and TRBJ2-3, with D perhaps matching TRBD2 (6 bases). Germline V gene sequence: CDR1 SGHAT, CDR2 FQNNGV. Trimming cost V 2 bases and J 0 bases, with 12 bases left between them. The CDR3 length is 16 residues. In DNA form, the CDR3 reads TGTGCCAGCAGCTTAACGGGAGCGGCAAGCACAGATACGCAGTATTTT. Its protein is CASSLTGAASTDTQYF.

V and J are TRBV28 and TRBJ1-4; perhaps TRBD1 as D (6 bases). The V end was cut by 3 bases, the J end by 4 bases, with 21 bases between. Looked up from germline, CDR1 is MDHEN and CDR2 is SYDVKM. This CDR3 has 18 amino acids. The CDR3 spells CASSFSPPTAGVNEKLFF. The CDR3, as DNA: TGTGCCAGCAGTTTTTCCCCCCCTACAGCAGGGGTTAATGAAAAACTGTTTTTT.